Each of the 8 T cell receptor beta chains below was sequenced from the same sample in a study of T cells after yellow fever vaccination. TCRdb re-analysed the 5' RACE reads in MiXCR, keeping a single row per CDR3 protein. The sample holds around 550,000 distinct CDR3 sequences, over 15% seen once. The sample was PBMCs, taken 15 days after the yellow fever booster vaccination. Source of these receptors: a man younger than 40 who received the YFV17D yellow fever vaccine.

The CDR3 DNA reads TGTGCCAGCAGCTTAGCTTCGACAGGGGACGAGCAGTACTTC. This encodes CASSLASTGDEQYF. The chain is built from TRBV7-2 and TRBJ2-7; 8 nucleotides line up with TRBD1. The CDR3 contains 14 residues. CDR1 and CDR2 (germline): SGHTA, FQGNSA. With 0 bases clipped from V and 5 bases from J, the junction kept 3 bases outside the gene matches.

The chain couples TRBV4-3 to TRBJ2-6; no reliable D call. With 1 base removed from V and 2 bases from J, the gap between germline ends came to 27 bases. Germline V CDR1 and CDR2: LGHNA, YSLEER. The CDR3 sequence is 22 residues long. DNA of the CDR3: TGCGCCAGCAGCCAAGGTTGGGATCGACCAGTGAACACCCTACCTGGGGCCAACGTCCTGACTTTC. It translates to CASSQGWDRPVNTLPGANVLTF.

This clonotype has a handful of counts. V usage is TRBV19 and J usage is TRBJ2-4; D is unresolved. V dropped 5 bases and J dropped 0 bases, with 5 bases sitting between them. Germline V gene sequence: CDR1 LNHDA, CDR2 SQIVND (reference sequence). This CDR3 spans 13 amino acids. The CDR3 region has the DNA TGTGCCAGTAGTGCTACAGCCAAAAACATTCAGTACTTC. This codes for CASSATAKNIQYF.

This clonotype was picked up one time. CDR3 loop: CASSGGTSGTNTGELFF. The CDR3 nucleotides read TGTGCCAGCAGCGGAGGGACTAGCGGAACCAACACCGGGGAGCTGTTTTTT. The chain employs TRBV7-2 and TRBJ2-2, with 11 bases identical to TRBD2. CDR3 length: 17 amino acids. V dropped 5 bases and J dropped 2; count of bases not matched to a gene: 7. CDR1 is SGHTA and CDR2 is FQGNSA in the germline V gene.

This clonotype was observed once. One end of the junction varies from germline; a read error may be responsible. The chain combines TRBV20-1 with TRBJ2-3; TRBD2 agrees at 8 bases. CDR3 length equals 17 residues. Germline V CDR1 and CDR2: DFQATT, SNEGSKA (reference sequence). CDR3 loop: CCARDFILAGFTDTQYF. CDR3 nucleotide sequence: TGCTGTGCTAGAGATTTCATTCTAGCGGGCTTCACAGATACGCAGTATTTT.

This clonotype has a count of ten or more. The V and J genes are TRBV18 and TRBJ2-3; no definite D call. CDR1 and CDR2 from the germline V gene are KGHSH and LQKENI. The CDR3 consists of 10 residues. Trimming cost V 5 bases and J 7 bases, with 4 bases left between them. The DNA of the CDR3 is TGTGCCAGCTCATCCAATACGCAGTATTTT. As protein: CASSSNTQYF.

This rearrangement joins TRBV4-2 to TRBJ2-6; no firm D call. Per the germline V gene, CDR1 is LGHNA and CDR2 is YNFKEQ. Between the trimmed V and J ends, which lost 3 bases and 0 bases, there was a span of 12 bases. The CDR3 is 17 amino acids. This CDR3 reads CASSQDPLGSGANVLTF. As DNA, the CDR3 is TGTGCCAGCAGCCAGGACCCTTTGGGCTCTGGGGCCAACGTCCTGACTTTC.

The gene calls are TRBV7-2 and TRBJ2-1; 7 nucleotides match TRBD2. There are 13 residues in the CDR3. After removal of 5 bases from V and 9 bases from J, the junction contained 7 bases not matched to a gene. Germline V gene sequence: CDR1 SGHTA, CDR2 FQGNSA. DNA for the CDR3: TGTGCCAGCAGCCGGGGGGTTCGGGGTGAGCAGTTCTTC. This sequence encodes CASSRGVRGEQFF.